This is a list of T cell receptor beta chains from one sample in a study of blood T cells in healthy people across ages. TCRdb re-called the 5' RACE reads with MiXCR, one entry per CDR3 protein. This sample yields 1,500,000 or so distinct CDR3 sequences, of which 55% to 75% are seen a single time; over 6.5% belongs to the top ten. The sample consisted of blood. All receptors come from a man aged 18 to 29 in good health. Both conserved end residues are part of each CDR3. D genes are given only for firm matches. The size entry is marked missing in some rows and otherwise reads once, few, many or a size class.

d_call j_call clone_size v_call cdr3_aa cdr3_nt
- TRBJ2-1 - TRBV10-3 CAISDGLVPGDNEQFF TGTGCCATCAGTGACGGGTTGGTGCCCGGGGACAATGAGCAGTTCTTC
- TRBJ1-2 - TRBV29-1 CSVSGQNYGYTF TGCAGCGTTAGTGGGCAGAACTATGGCTACACCTTC
- TRBJ2-5 few TRBV4-1 CASSQASFPREEQYF TGCGCCAGCAGCCAGGCATCTTTTCCCCGAGAGGAGCAGTACTTC
- TRBJ1-1 - TRBV27 CATKSDSVSTEAFF TGTGCCACCAAATCTGACAGTGTGAGCACTGAAGCTTTCTTT
TRBD2 TRBJ2-3 few TRBV2 CASRWTSVGRDTQYF TGTGCCAGCAGATGGACTAGCGTCGGCCGCGATACGCAGTATTTT
- TRBJ2-4 few TRBV6-6 CASSWLHGAKNIQYF TGTGCCAGCAGTTGGCTCCATGGGGCCAAAAACATTCAGTACTTC
- TRBJ2-2 few TRBV12-5 CASGLENTGELFF TGTGCTAGTGGTTTGGAGAACACCGGGGAGCTGTTTTTT
- TRBJ1-2 - TRBV9 CASTPNMVNYGYTF TGTGCCAGCACCCCAAACATGGTCAACTATGGCTACACCTTC
- TRBJ1-2 - TRBV7-9 CARDLERGAGGYTF TGTGCCCGCGACTTAGAACGGGGTGCGGGAGGCTACACCTTC
- TRBJ2-7 many TRBV29-1 CSVVSGSSYEQYF TGCAGCGTTGTTTCAGGGAGCTCCTACGAGCAGTACTTC
TRBD2 TRBJ2-7 few TRBV27 CASSPFGGRNYEQYF TGTGCCAGCAGTCCCTTCGGGGGGAGGAACTACGAGCAGTACTTC
- TRBJ1-4 once TRBV25-1 CASSEYRNGEKLFF TGTGCCAGCAGTGAATATAGAAATGGTGAAAAACTGTTTTTT
- TRBJ2-6 - TRBV6-2/TRBV6-3 CASRGRGSLSGANVLTF TGTGCCAGCCGCGGCAGGGGAAGTCTCTCTGGGGCCAACGTCCTGACTTTC
TRBD1 TRBJ2-3 - TRBV7-2 CASSLEIGQGSTSTDTQYF TGTGCCAGCAGCTTAGAGATTGGACAGGGGAGCACTAGCACAGATACGCAGTATTTT